This T cell receptor (beta chain) was recovered during a study of monozygotic twins with inflammatory bowel disease. Incorporation of UMIs carrying a 6-nucleotide sample barcode was performed by template switching. TCRdb reanalyzed the 5' RACE reads and collapses them to one entry per CDR3 protein, without DNA. The listing contains 200,000 to 250,000 distinct CDR3 sequences. A remark on this clonotype: The antigen is unknown.

Findings and caveats of the study: Lower TCRbeta diversity (inverse Simpson) was seen in IBD patients than in healthy co-twins. Distinction of different T cell subtypes was not possible.

The length of the CDR3 is 16 residues. Germline V gives CDR1 SGHTA, CDR2 FQGNSA. The chain couples TRBV7-2 to TRBJ2-2; TCRdb selects TRBD1, and the lack of DNA leaves this call unchecked. This receptor was taken from a human donor with ulcerative colitis or Crohn's disease, or a healthy co-twin of an affected twin (not recorded which). Sample: blood. The CDR3 region is CASSLNSGGPTGELFF. The full variable domain, completed using reference TRBV7-2 and TRBJ2-2, is GAGVSQSPSNKVTEKGKDVELRCDPISGHTALYWYRQSLGQGLEFLIYFQGNSAPDKSGLPSDRFSAERTGGSVSTLTIQRTQQEDSAVYLCASSLNSGGPTGELFFGEGSRLTVL.